Sequencing of this T cell receptor beta chain was carried out in a study of blood T cell repertoires in COVID-19. In the study overall: COVID-19 samples collected from the United States, Italy and Spain covered acute and convalescent phases. Sample material is recorded as cDNA or gDNA derived from T cells, B-cell-depleted T cells, or PBMCs.

As handled by the study authors: Amplification of reference gene primers provided the estimated nucleated cell counts. Profiled with immunoSEQ multiplex PCR; TCRdb holds only in-frame clones, not every one. D and trimming come from the DNA, and the V and J calls and clone size come from that table. The sample holds about 120,000 clones, roughly 82% seen once. Germline V gives CDR1 MNHEY, CDR2 SVGAGI. This CDR3 contains 15 residues. V gave up 2 bases and J gave up 3 bases, with 11 bases separating them. The count of this clone is one. This chain links TRBV6-5 with TRBJ1-3, with D possibly TRBD1 on 6 matching bases. The receptor was isolated from a human donor in a cohort sampled during active COVID-19. The sample was peripheral blood. The CDR3, as DNA: TGTGCCAGCAGTTACGGACCCAGGGGTGGAAACACCATATATTTT. This translates into CASSYGPRGGNTIYF.